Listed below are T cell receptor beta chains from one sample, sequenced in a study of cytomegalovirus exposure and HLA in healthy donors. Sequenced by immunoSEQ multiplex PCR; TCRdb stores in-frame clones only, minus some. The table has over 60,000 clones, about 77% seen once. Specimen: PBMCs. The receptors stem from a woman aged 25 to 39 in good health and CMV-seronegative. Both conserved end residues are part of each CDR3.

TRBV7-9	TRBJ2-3	CASSLQGATDTQYF
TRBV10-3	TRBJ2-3	CAISDGTGPLGTDTQYF
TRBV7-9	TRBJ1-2	CASSPRTGLGYGYTF
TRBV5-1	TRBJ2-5	CASSQGLAWQETQYF
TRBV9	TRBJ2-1	CASSVDRSGGPNEQFF
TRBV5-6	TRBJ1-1	CASSFGGVKAEAFF
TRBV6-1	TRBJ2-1	CASSVDSRSSYNEQFF
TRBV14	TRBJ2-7	CASSQVRAGRGNEQYF
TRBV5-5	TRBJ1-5	CASSVGPNQPQHF
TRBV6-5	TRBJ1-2	CASSAGSAPYGYTF
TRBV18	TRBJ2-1	CASSPPGLEAYNEQFF
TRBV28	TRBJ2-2	CASSFRRGRGPGELFF
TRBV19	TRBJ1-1	CASSVGQAAEAFF
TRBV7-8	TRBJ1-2	CASSPRDRGHDDYGYTF
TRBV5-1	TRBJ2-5	CASSLGLAGGETQYF
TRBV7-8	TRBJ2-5	CASSLLTGGGETQYF
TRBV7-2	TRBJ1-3	CASSQDRGPGNTIYF
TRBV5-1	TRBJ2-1	CASSIRLGSASYNEQFF
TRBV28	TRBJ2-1	CASRLAGDGSYNEQFF
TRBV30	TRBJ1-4	CAWSWTGGEKLFF
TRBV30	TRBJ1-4	CAWTDEGRRGKLFF
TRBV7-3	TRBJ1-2	CASSLKPSAGTYGYTF
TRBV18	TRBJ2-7	CASSQGSSYEQYF
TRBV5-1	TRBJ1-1	CASSLDPGPDTEAFF
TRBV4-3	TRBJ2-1	CASSQDGLAGGPGEQFF
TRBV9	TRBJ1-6	CASSVQGWDSPLHF
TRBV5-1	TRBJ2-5	CASSPDRPQETQYF
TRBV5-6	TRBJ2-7	CASSPRAAGGSYEQYF
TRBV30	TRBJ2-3	CAWSVGHDDTQYF
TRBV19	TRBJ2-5	CASRTLGQPKETQYF
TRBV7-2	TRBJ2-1	CASRSPGVAGNEQFF
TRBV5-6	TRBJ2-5	CASSLDGTGETQYF
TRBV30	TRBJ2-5	CACRTGAGETQYF
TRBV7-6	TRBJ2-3	CASSLAGLADYTDTQYF
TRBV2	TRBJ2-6	CASSEGARQNSGANVLTF
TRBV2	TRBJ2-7	CASGQVREGSYEQYF
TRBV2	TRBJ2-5	CASSDWGQGRETQYF
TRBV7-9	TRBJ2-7	CASSLVPSSYEQYF
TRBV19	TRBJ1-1	CASLFSSEAFF
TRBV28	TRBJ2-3	CASSLPGQGTDTQYF
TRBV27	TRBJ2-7	CASSLTRAYEQYF
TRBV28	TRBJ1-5	CATRRGWTSNQPQHF
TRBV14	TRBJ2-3	CASSLGTSGASTDTQYF
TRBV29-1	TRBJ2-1	CSVGASGTASYNEQFF
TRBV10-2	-	CASITGAGGYEQYF
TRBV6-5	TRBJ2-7	CASAVGGGANYEQYF